This T cell receptor beta chain was found in a study of T cell responses to AZD1222 COVID-19 vaccine. About the research overall: Combined were second doses at about 4 or about 12 weeks.

Clones were read by immunoSEQ multiplex PCR, and TCRdb kept only the in-frame ones, dropping some. The repertoire holds 130,000 or so clones, around 90% seen once, with roughly 6.3% in the top ten. This clone was seen a few times. Its specificity is not known. Study results and caveats: Researchers took repertoire samples only after the peak T cell response had come. Spike-specific TCR breadth rose after two AZD1222 doses, and depth rose as well.

Sequencing used peripheral blood, obtained on day 0 of AZD1222 vaccination. This receptor was identified in an adult in good health.

The CDR3 here is CASSQDSGWIYEQYF. The CDR3 coding sequence is TGCGCCAGCAGCCAAGATTCGGGTTGGATCTACGAGCAGTACTTC. The genes are TRBV4-3 and TRBJ2-7; D uncertain. V lost 0 bases and J 3 bases, leaving 12 bases between the germline ends. The CDR3 consists of 15 residues. The germline V gene encodes CDR1 LGHNA and CDR2 YSLEER.